In its sample, the clone carrying this T cell receptor (beta chain) was seen many times. The data derive from a study of T cells in Graves' hyperthyroidism and ophthalmopathy. What was amplified from RNA transcripts were TCR beta CDR3 regions. HTBI primers were employed in a first-round RT-PCR of the TCR CDR3. TCRdb re-analysed the multiplex PCR reads in MiXCR, keeping a single row per CDR3 protein. The sample shows approximately 520,000 distinct CDR3 sequences, 24% of them seen only once. Germline CDR1 and CDR2: LGHNA and YNFKEQ. Trimming left V 10 bases short and J 5 bases short, with 12 bases between. The CDR3 has 11 amino acids.

Sequenced material: blood. The rearrangement joins TRBV4-2 to TRBJ2-7, with TRBD1 as a possible D gene (5 bases). The TCR originated in a woman aged 25 to 45 with Graves' ophthalmopathy. In DNA, the CDR3 is TGTGCCACAACCCAGGGCCACGAGCAGTACTTC. Translating gives CATTQGHEQYF.